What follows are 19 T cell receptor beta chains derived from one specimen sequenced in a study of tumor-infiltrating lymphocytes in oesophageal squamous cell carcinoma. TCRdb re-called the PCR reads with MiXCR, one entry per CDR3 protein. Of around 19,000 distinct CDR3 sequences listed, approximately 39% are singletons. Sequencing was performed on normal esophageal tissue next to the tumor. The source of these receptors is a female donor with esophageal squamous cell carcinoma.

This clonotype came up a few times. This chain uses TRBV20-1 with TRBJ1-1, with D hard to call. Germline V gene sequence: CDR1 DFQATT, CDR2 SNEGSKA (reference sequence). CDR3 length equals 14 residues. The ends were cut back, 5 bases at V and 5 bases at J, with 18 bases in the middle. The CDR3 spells CSAPPQVGRTEAFF. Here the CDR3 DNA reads TGCAGTGCTCCGCCTCAGGTGGGTCGAACTGAAGCTTTCTTT.

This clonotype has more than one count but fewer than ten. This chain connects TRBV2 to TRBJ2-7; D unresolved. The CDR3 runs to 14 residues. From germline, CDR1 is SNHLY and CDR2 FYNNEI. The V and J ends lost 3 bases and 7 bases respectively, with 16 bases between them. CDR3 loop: CASSDRLDLREQYF. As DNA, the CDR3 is TGTGCCAGCAGTGATAGGCTAGACCTAAGGGAGCAGTACTTC.

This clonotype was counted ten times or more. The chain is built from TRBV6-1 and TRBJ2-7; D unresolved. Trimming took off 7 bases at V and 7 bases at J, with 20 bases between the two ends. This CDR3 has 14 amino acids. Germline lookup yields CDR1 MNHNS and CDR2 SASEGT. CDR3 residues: CASTFGPGRWEQYF. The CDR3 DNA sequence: TGTGCCAGCACCTTCGGACCCGGAAGGTGGGAGCAGTACTTC.

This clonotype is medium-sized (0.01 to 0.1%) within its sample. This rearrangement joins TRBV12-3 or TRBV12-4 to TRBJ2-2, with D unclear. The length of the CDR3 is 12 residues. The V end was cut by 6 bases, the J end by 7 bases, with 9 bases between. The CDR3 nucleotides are TGTGCCAGCAGCGCGTACGTCGGGGAGCTGTTTTTT. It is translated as CASSAYVGELFF.

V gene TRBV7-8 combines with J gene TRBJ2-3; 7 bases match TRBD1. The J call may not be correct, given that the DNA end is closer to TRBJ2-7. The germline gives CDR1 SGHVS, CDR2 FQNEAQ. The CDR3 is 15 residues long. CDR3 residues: CASSLRGQLLNEQYF. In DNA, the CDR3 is TGTGCCAGCAGCTTAAGGGGACAGCTTTTAAATGAGCAGTACTTC.

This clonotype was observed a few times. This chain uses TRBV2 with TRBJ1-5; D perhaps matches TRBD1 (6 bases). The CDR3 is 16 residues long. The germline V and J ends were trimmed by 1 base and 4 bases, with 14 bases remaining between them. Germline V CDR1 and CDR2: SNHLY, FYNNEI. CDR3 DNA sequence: TGTGCCAGCAGTGAAGGGGGGGGGGGGCCTAATCAGCCCCAGCATTTT. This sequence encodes CASSEGGGGPNQPQHF.

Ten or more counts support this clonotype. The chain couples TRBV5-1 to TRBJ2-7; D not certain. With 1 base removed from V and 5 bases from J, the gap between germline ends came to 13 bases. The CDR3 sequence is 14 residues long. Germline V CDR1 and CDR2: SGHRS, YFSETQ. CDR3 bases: TGCGCCAGCAGCTTGCGCCCGGGTGAGAACGAGCAGTACTTC. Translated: CASSLRPGENEQYF.

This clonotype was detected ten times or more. The CDR3 nucleotides are TGTGCCAGCAGTCGAGGGGGCCTCACTGAAGCTTTCTTT. Protein product: CASSRGGLTEAFF. The rearrangement uses TRBV6-1 and TRBJ1-1; 7 nucleotides align to TRBD1. Germline values: CDR1 MNHNS, CDR2 SASEGT. The ends lost 5 bases at V and 4 bases at J; junction bases unmatched: 4. This CDR3 contains 13 residues.

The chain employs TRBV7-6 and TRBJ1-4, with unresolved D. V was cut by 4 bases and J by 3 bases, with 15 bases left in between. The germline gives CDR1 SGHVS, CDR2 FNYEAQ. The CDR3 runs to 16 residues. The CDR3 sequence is CASSSKNRESNEKLFF. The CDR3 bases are TGTGCCAGCAGCTCAAAAAATCGGGAGTCTAATGAAAAACTGTTTTTT.

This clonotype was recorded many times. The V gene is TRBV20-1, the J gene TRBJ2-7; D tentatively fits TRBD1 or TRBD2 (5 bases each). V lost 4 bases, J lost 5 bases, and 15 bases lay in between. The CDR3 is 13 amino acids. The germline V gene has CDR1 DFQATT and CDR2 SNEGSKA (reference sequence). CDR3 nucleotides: TGCAGTGCTACCGGGACGATTCAGGACGAGCAGTACTTC. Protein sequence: CSATGTIQDEQYF.

The CDR3 loop reads CASSLSRDYNEQFF. The CDR3 DNA sequence: TGTGCCAGCAGCTTATCTCGGGACTACAATGAGCAGTTCTTC. V usage is TRBV7-3 and J usage is TRBJ2-1; perhaps TRBD2 as D (5 bases). Germline V lookup: CDR1 SGHTA, CDR2 FQGTGA. Trimming stripped 2 bases from V and 3 bases from J, with 8 bases between. This CDR3 region has 14 residues. The variable domain in full, with the rest retrieved from reference TRBV7-3 and TRBJ2-1, is GAGVSQTPSNKVTEKGKYVELRCDPISGHTALYWYRQSLGQGPEFLIYFQGTGAADDSGLPNDRFFAVRPEGSVSTLKIQRTERGDSAVYLCASSLSRDYNEQFFGPGTRLTVL.

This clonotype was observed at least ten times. The CDR3 protein is CASRGQGAGEKLFF. DNA of the CDR3: TGTGCCAGCAGGGGACAGGGGGCAGGCGAAAAACTGTTTTTT. This sequence joins TRBV6-1 and TRBJ1-4, with 12 bases lining up with TRBD1. Per germline, CDR1 MNHNS and CDR2 SASEGT. This CDR3 has 14 residues. Trimming took 6 bases from V and 8 from J; bases not matched to a gene: 4.

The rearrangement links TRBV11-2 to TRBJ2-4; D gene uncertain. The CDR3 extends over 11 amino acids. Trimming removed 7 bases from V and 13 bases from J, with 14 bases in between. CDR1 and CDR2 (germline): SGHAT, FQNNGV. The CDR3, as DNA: TGTGCCAGCACCGTCTGGGATGAGCAGTACTTC. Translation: CASTVWDEQYF. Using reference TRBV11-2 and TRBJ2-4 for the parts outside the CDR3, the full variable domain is EAGVAQSPRYKIIEKRQSVAFWCNPISGHATLYWYQQILGQGPKLLIQFQNNGVVDDSQLPKDRFSAERLKGVDSTLKIQPAKLEDSAVYLCASTVWDEQYFGAGTRLSVL.

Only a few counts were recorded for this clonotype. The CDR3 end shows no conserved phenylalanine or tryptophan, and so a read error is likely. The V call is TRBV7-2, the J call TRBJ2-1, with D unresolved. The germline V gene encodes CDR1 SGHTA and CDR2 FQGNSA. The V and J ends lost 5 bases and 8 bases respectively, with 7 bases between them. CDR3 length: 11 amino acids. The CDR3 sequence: CASSPAYEQFS. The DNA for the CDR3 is TGTGCCAGCAGCCCCGCCTATGAGCAGTTCTCC.

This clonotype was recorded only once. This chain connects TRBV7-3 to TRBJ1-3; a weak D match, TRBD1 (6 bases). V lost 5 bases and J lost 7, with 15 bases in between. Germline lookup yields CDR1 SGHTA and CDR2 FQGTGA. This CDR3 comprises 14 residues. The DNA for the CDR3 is TGTGCCAGCAGCCCACGCCCTCAGGGGAACACCATATATTTT. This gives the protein CASSPRPQGNTIYF.

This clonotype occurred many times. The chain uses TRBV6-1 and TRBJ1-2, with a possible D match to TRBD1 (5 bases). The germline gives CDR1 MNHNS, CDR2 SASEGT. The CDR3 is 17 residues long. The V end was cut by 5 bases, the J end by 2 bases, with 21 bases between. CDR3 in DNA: TGTGCCAGCAGTCCCCGCCTCCTCCAGCGGGGGAACTATGGCTACACCTTC. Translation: CASSPRLLQRGNYGYTF.

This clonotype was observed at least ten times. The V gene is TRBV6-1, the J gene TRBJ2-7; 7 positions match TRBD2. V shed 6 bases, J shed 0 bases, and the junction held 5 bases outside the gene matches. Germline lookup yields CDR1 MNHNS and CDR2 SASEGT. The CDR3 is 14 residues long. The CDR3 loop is CASSASGSSYEQYF. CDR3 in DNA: TGTGCCAGCAGCGCTAGCGGAAGCTCCTACGAGCAGTACTTC.

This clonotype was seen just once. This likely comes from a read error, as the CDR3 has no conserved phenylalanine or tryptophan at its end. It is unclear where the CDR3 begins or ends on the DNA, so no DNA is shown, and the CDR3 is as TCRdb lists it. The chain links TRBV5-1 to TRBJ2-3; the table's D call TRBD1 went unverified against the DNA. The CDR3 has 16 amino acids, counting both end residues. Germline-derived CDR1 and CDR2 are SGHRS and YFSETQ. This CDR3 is CASSLVVQPYEQYFGP.

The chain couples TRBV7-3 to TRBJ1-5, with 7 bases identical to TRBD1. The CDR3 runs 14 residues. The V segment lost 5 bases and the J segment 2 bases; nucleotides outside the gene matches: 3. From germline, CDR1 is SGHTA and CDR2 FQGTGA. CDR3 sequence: CASSPGGRNQPQHF. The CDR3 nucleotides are TGTGCCAGCAGCCCAGGGGGACGCAATCAGCCCCAGCATTTT.